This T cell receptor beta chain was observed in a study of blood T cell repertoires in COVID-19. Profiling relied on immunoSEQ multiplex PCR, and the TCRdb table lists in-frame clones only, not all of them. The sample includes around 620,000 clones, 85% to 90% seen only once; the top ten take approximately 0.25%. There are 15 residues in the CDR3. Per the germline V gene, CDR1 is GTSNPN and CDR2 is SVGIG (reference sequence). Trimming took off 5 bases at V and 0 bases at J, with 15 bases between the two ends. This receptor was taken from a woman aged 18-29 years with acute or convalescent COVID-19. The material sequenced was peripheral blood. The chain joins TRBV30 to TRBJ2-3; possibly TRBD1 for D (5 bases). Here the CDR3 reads CAWAGTGFSTDTQYF. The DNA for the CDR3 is TGTGCCTGGGCTGGCACAGGCTTTAGCACAGATACGCAGTATTTT.